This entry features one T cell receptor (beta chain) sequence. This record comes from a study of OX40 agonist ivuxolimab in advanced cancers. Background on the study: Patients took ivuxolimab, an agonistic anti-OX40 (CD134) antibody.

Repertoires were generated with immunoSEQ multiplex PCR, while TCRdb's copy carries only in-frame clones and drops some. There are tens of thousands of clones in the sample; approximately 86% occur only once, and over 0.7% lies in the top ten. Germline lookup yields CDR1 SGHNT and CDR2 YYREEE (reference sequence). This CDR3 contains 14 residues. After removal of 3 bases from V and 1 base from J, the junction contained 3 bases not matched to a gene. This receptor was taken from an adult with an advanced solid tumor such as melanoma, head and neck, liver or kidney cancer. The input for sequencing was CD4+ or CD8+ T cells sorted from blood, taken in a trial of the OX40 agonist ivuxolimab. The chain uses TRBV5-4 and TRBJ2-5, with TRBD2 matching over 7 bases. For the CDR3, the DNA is TGTGCCAGCAGCTCCGGGGGGACCCAAGAGACCCAGTACTTC. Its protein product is CASSSGGTQETQYF.